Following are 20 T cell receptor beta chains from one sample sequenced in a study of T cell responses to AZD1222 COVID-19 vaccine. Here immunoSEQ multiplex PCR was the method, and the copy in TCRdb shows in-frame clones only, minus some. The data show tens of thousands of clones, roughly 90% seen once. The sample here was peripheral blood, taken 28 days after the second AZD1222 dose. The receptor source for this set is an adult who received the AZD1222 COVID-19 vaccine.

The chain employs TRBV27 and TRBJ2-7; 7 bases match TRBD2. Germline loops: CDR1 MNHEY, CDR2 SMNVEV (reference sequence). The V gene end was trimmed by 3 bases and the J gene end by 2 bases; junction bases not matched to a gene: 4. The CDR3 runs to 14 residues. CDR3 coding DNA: TGTGCCAGCAGTTTTACTAGCGCAACCTACGAGCAGTACTTC. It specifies CASSFTSATYEQYF.

CDR3 amino acids: CASRGSYWSNQPQHF. The CDR3 nucleotides read TGTGCCAGCAGGGGATCCTATTGGAGCAATCAGCCCCAGCATTTT. The genes are TRBV6-5 and TRBJ1-5; no clear D gene. Trimming took off 6 bases at V and 1 base at J, with 13 bases between the two ends. This CDR3 region has 15 residues. Germline values: CDR1 MNHEY, CDR2 SVGAGI.

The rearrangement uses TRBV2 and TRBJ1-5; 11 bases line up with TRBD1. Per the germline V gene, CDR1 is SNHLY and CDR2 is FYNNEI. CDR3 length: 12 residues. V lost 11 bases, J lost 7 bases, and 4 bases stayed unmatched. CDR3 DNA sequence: TGTGCCGGGACAGGGGGAGGACAGCCCCAGCATTTT. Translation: CAGTGGGQPQHF.

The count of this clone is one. CDR3: CAWSRPGQNNSPLHF. The CDR3 region has the DNA TGTGCCTGGAGTCGCCCGGGACAGAATAATTCACCCCTCCACTTT. The rearrangement joins TRBV30 to TRBJ1-6; 7 nucleotides line up with TRBD1. This CDR3 spans 15 amino acids. The germline gives CDR1 GTSNPN, CDR2 SVGIG (reference sequence). The V segment lost 2 bases and the J segment 5 bases; nucleotides outside the gene matches: 6.

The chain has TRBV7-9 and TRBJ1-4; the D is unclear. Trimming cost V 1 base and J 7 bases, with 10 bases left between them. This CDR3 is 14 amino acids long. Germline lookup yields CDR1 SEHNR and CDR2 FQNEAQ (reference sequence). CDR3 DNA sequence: TGTGCCAGCAGCTTAGACAAGGATTTTGAAAAACTGTTTTTT. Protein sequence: CASSLDKDFEKLFF.

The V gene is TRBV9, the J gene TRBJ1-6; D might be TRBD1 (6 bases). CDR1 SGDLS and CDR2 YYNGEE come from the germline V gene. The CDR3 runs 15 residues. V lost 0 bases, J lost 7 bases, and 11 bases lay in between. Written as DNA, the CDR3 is TGTGCCAGCAGCGTAGAAGCACAGGGCAATTCACCCCTCCACTTT. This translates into CASSVEAQGNSPLHF.

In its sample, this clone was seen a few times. For the CDR3, the DNA is TGTGCCAGCAGTCCCGGGACAGGGGCGAATCAGCCCCAGCATTTT. It specifies CASSPGTGANQPQHF. The chain carries TRBV6-5 and TRBJ1-5; 10 bases map to TRBD1. CDR3 length: 15 amino acids. Germline V lookup: CDR1 MNHEY, CDR2 SVGAGI. Trimming cost V 5 bases and J 4 bases; bases outside gene matches: 5.

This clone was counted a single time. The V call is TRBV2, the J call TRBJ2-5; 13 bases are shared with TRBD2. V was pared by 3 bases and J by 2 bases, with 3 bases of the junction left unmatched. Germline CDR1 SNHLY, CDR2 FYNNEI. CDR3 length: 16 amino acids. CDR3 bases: TGTGCCAGCAGTGATTGGACTAGCGGGGGTCAAGAGACCCAGTACTTC. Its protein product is CASSDWTSGGQETQYF.

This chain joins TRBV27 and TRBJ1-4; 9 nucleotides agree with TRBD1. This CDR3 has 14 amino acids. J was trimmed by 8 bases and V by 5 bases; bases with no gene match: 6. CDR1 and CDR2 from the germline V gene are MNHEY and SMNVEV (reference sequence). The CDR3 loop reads CASSLGQGREKLFF. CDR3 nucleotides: TGTGCCAGCAGTCTGGGACAGGGACGGGAAAAACTGTTTTTT.

The CDR3 region has the DNA TGCGTCTCACCCCCGGAGAACACTGAAGCTTTCTTT. Translated, it gives CVSPPENTEAFF. V and J are TRBV10-1 and TRBJ1-1; no definite D call. Germline values: CDR1 WNHNN, CDR2 SYGVQD (reference sequence). The CDR3 has 12 residues.

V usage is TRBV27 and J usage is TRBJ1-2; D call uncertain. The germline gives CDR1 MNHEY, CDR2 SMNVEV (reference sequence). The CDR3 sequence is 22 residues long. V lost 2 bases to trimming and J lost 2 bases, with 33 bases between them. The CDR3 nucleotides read TGTGCCAGCAGTTTAACCCCCACCCCCCGGACGGACCGGGAAGTTCGGAACTATGGCTACACCTTC. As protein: CASSLTPTPRTDREVRNYGYTF.

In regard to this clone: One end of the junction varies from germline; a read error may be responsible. Here the CDR3 reads CSTGPPYNEQFF. The CDR3 nucleotides read TGCTCCACAGGGCCGCCATACAATGAGCAGTTCTTC. The V call is TRBV6-5, the J call TRBJ2-1, with TRBD1 as a possible D gene (6 bases). The CDR3 length is 12 residues. Germline CDR1 MNHEY, CDR2 SVGAGI.

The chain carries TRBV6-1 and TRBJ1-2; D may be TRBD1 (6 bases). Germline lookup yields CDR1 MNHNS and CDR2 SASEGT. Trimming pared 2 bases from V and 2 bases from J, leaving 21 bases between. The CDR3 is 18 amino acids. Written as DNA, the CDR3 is TGTGCCAGCAGTGAATGGGTGGGCGCAGGGGAAAGGAACTATGGCTACACCTTC. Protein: CASSEWVGAGERNYGYTF.

This CDR3 reads CASSSTTSEQFF. The CDR3 DNA follows: TGTGCCAGCAGTTCAACAACGTCTGAGCAGTTCTTC. This chain uses TRBV28 with TRBJ2-1; unclear D gene. Between the trimmed V and J ends, which lost 4 bases and 9 bases, there was a span of 10 bases. CDR1 and CDR2 (germline): MDHEN, SYDVKM. The CDR3 extends over 12 amino acids.

As DNA, the CDR3 is TGTGCCAGCACTAGATCAGTGGCTAGCGGGAGGAGGACGAACACCGGGGAGCTGTTTTTT. Its protein is CASTRSVASGRRTNTGELFF. The chain carries TRBV28 and TRBJ2-2; 11 bases fit TRBD2. With V trimmed by 7 bases and J by 0 bases, 16 bases remained unmatched. CDR1 and CDR2 (germline): MDHEN, SYDVKM. The CDR3 extends over 20 amino acids.

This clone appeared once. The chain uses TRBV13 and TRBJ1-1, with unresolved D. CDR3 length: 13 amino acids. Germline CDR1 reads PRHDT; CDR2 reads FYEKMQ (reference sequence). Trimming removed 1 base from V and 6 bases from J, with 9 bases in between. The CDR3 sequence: CASSLDRRPEAFF. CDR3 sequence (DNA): TGTGCCAGCAGCTTAGACCGAAGACCTGAAGCTTTCTTT.

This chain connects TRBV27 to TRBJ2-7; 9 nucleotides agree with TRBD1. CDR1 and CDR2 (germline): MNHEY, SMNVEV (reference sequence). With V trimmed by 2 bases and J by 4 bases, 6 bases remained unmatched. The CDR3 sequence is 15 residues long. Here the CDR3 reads CASSLATGGGYEQYF. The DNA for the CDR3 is TGTGCCAGCAGTTTAGCAACAGGGGGCGGGTACGAGCAGTACTTC.

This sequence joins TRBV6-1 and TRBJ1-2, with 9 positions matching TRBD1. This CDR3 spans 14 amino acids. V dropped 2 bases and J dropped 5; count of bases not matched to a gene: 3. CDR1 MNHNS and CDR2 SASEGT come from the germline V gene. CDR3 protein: CASSEPGQGYGYTF. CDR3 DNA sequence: TGTGCCAGCAGTGAACCGGGACAGGGATATGGCTACACCTTC.

The CDR3 DNA follows: TGTGCCAGCAGCTCCTTCCAGATCGGGCTCTACGAGCAGTACTTC. Translation gives CASSSFQIGLYEQYF. V usage is TRBV6-6 and J usage is TRBJ2-7; no firm D call. V was cut by 6 bases and J by 3 bases, with 18 bases left in between. CDR1 and CDR2 from the germline V gene are MNHNY and SVGAGI (reference sequence). CDR3 length: 15 residues.

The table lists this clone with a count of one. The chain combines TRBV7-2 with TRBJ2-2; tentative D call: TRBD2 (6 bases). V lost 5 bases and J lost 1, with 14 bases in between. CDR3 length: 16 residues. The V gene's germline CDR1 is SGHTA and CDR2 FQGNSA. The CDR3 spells CASSPPRGRNTGELFF. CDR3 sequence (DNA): TGTGCCAGCAGCCCTCCTCGGGGGAGGAACACCGGGGAGCTGTTTTTT.